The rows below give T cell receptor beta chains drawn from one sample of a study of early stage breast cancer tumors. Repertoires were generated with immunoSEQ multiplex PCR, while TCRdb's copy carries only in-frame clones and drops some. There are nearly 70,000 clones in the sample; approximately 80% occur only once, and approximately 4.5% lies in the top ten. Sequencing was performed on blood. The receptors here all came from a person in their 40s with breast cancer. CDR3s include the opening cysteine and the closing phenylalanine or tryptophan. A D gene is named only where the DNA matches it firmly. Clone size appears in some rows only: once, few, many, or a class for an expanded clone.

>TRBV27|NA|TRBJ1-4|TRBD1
TGTGCCAGCAGTTGGGGACAGGGAGCAACTAATGAAAAACTGTTTTTT
CASSWGQGATNEKLFF
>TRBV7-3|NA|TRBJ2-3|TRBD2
TGTGCCAGCAGCTTAACTCTAGCGGGAGGGGATACGCAGTATTTT
CASSLTLAGGDTQYF
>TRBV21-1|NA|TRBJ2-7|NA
TGTGCCAGCAGCAAAGAAAGGGGCCAAGCGGGATGGATTTACGAGCAGTACTTC
CASSKERGQAGWIYEQYF
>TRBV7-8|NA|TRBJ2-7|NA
TGTGCCAGCAGCTTCGGTCGGGGTCAGAGGACCTACGAGCAGTACTTC
CASSFGRGQRTYEQYF
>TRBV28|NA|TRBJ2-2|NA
TGTGCCAGCAGTTCGGGTGGACTCCCACCCGGGGAGCTGTTTTTT
CASSSGGLPPGELFF
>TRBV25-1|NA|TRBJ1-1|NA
TGTGCCAGCTCTTTAGGGGGTTCCGCTGAAGCTTTCTTT
CASSLGGSAEAFF
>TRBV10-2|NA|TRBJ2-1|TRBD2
TGCGCCAGCAGTGAGGGACTAGCGTTCAATGAGCAGTTCTTC
CASSEGLAFNEQFF
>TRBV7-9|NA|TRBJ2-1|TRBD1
TGTGCCAGCAGCGCTCACAGGGGGCCAATGTCCTACAATGAGCAGTTCTTC
CASSAHRGPMSYNEQFF
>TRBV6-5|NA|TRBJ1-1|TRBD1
TGTGCCAGCAGTTACCTTGGGACAGAGAACACTGAAGCTTTCTTT
CASSYLGTENTEAFF
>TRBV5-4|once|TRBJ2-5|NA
TGTGCCAGCAGCCTCAGGACCGACCCCCAGTACTTC
CASSLRTDPQYF
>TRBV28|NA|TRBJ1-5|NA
TGTGCCAGCAGTTTCCTCTCGGGGGGGCAGGGTCAGCCCCAGCATTTT
CASSFLSGGQGQPQHF
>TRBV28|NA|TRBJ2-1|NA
TGTGCCAGCATTAGGGGGGGCGAATACAATGAGCAGTTCTTC
CASIRGGEYNEQFF
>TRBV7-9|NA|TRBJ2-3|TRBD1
TGTGCCAGCAGCTCCACAGGGGTTTCCACAGATACGCAGTATTTT
CASSSTGVSTDTQYF
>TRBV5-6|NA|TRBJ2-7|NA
TGTGCCAGCAGCTTACCCACTGGCCATGCCTACGAGCAGTACTTC
CASSLPTGHAYEQYF
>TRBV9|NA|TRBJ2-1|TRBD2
TGTGCCAGCAGCCCGCGGGGCGGGAGCTCCTACAATGAGCAGTTCTTC
CASSPRGGSSYNEQFF
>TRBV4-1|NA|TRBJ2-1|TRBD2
TGCGCCAGCAGCCGGGGGGGTAGGGATGAGCAGTTCTTC
CASSRGGRDEQFF
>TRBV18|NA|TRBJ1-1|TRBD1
TGTGCCAGCTCAGATAACAGGGGGAACACTGAAGCTTTCTTT
CASSDNRGNTEAFF
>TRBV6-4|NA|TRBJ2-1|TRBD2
TGTGCCAGCAGAGGACTAGCGGCTGTTAGCTCCTACAATGAGCAGTTCTTC
CASRGLAAVSSYNEQFF
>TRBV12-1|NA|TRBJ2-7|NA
TGTGCCAGCAGCACCTCGACTAGCGGGAGCGGGGAGCAGTACTTC
CASSTSTSGSGEQYF
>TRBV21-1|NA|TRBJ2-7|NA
TGTGCCAGCAGCACCCATAGCGGGAGGCCCTACGAGCAGTACTTC
CASSTHSGRPYEQYF
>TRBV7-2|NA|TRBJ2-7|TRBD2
TGTGCCAGCAGCTTAGCGGCTAGCGGAAAAACCTACGAGCAGTACTTC
CASSLAASGKTYEQYF
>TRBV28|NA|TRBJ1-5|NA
TGTGCCAGCAGTCCCCCGGGGCCCCAGCATTTT
CASSPPGPQHF
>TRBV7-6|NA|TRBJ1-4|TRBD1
TGTGCCAGCAGCTTAGCGGGGGACAGCTTGGAAAAACTGTTTTTT
CASSLAGDSLEKLFF
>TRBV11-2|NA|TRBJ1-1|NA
TGTGCCAGCAGCTTAGATTGGGGGACTGAAGCTTTCTTT
CASSLDWGTEAFF
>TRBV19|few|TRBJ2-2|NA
TGTGCCAGTAGTTTCGGACAGCCCGGGGAGCTGTTTTTT
CASSFGQPGELFF
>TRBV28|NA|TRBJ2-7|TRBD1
TGTGCCACCGGGTTATCAGACAGGGAAATGGGGGAGCAGTACTTC
CATGLSDREMGEQYF
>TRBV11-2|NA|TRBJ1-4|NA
TGTGCCAGCAGCTTTGGTGGGACTGCCTTTGAAAAACTGTTTTTT
CASSFGGTAFEKLFF
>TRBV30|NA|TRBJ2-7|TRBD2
TGTGCCTGGAGTGTACATCGCGGGAGGGCCCACGAGCAGTACTTC
CAWSVHRGRAHEQYF
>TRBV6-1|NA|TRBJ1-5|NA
TGTGCCGCGGATCAAGGGGGCAATCAGCCCCAGCATTTT
CAADQGGNQPQHF
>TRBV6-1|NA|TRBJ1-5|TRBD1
TGTGCCAGCAGTATGGGACAGGTCAACAATCAGCCCCAGCATTTT
CASSMGQVNNQPQHF
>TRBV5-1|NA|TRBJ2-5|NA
TGCGCCAGCAAGGGACTTCAAGAGACCCAGTACTTC
CASKGLQETQYF
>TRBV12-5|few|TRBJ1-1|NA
TGTGCTAGTGGCCGCTCTACAGGGTATGGGACTGAAGCTTTCTTT
CASGRSTGYGTEAFF
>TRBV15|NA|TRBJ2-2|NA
TGTGCCACCAGCAGGATCGCCGGGATTAACACCGGGGAGCTGTTTTTT
CATSRIAGINTGELFF
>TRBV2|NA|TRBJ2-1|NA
TGTGCCAGCAGTGAAGAAGTTAGCGGTTACAATGAGCAGTTCTTC
CASSEEVSGYNEQFF
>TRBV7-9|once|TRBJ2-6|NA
TGTGCCAGCAGCTTAGTAGCAGTGACAGGGGCCAACGTCCTGACTTTC
CASSLVAVTGANVLTF
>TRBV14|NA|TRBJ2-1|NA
TGTGCCAGCAGCCACGTGCGGGACAGTATTTACAATGAGCAGTTCTTC
CASSHVRDSIYNEQFF
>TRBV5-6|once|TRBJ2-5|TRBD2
TGTGCCAGCAGCCTTGGGGGACTAGCGGGAGATCCGGAGACCCAGTACTTC
CASSLGGLAGDPETQYF
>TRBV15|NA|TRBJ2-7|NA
TGTGCCACCAGCAGATCCCCCGATCGAGGCTACGAGCAGTACTTC
CATSRSPDRGYEQYF
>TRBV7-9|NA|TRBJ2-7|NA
TGTGCCAGCAGCTTATCTGTCTACGAGCAGTACTTC
CASSLSVYEQYF
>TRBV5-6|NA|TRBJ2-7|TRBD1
TGTGCCAGCAGCGCATACAGGGGGGTTCCCTACGAGCAGTACTTC
CASSAYRGVPYEQYF
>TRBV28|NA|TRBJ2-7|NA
TGTGCCAGCAGTTTACAAGGCACAACCTACGAGCAGTACTTC
CASSLQGTTYEQYF
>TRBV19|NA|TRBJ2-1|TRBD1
TGTGCCAGTTCCGGGACAGGGGGCGTTGAGCAGTTCTTC
CASSGTGGVEQFF
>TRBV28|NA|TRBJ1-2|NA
TGTGCCAGCAGTTTGGGACCCGGGGGGTTTCGAGGCTACACCTTC
CASSLGPGGFRGYTF